The TCR beta chain under discussion was sequenced for a study of post-analysis software for immune sequencing data. At the level of the study: The patients showed relapsing-remitting, secondary progressive and progressive-relapsing multiple sclerosis courses.

Germline V gives CDR1 MNHEY, CDR2 SVGAGI. Trimming at V came to 6 bases and at J to 7 bases, leaving 12 bases not matched to a gene. This CDR3 region has 15 residues. Prepared TCR beta cDNA libraries contained unique molecular identifiers. TCRdb re-derived calls from the PCR reads in MiXCR, one entry per CDR3 protein. Of roughly 800,000 distinct CDR3 sequences in the sample, roughly half were seen once. Study outcomes and limitations: When patients were compared with controls, five TRBV segments were more frequent, TRBV5-6, TRBV5-1 and TRBV20-1 among them. A significant reduction in normalized Chao1 diversity was observed in multiple sclerosis patients versus controls.

Of note for this clonotype: Antigen specificity is unknown.

V gene TRBV6-5 combines with J gene TRBJ2-1; 7 nucleotides line up with TRBD1. The sample was blood. This receptor was identified in a girl aged 5 to 17 with multiple sclerosis. The CDR3 loop is CASRPRDRALNEQFF. The CDR3 region has the DNA TGTGCCAGCAGGCCCCGGGACAGAGCCCTGAATGAGCAGTTCTTC.